The 25 T cell receptor beta chains given below trace back to one sample, sequenced in a study of human T cells and chemical hapten exposure. TCRdb re-called the RACE reads with MiXCR, one entry per CDR3 protein. The data contain 70,000 to 75,000 distinct CDR3 sequences, 32% of them seen just once; the ten biggest clones take up around 8.9%. As for time point: patch test 1, 2 weeks after DPC sensitization. Noted treatment: therapeutic diphenylcyclopropenone sensitization with weekly scalp DPC. Specimen: whole blood, collected in connection with sensitization to the hapten diphenylcyclopropenone (DPC). The receptor source for this set is a man in his forties with alopecia areata. Some clones in this sample may be carry-over from other donors' samples.

This clonotype was seen more than once but under ten times. The chain links TRBV6-2 or TRBV6-3 to TRBJ2-3, with D possibly matching TRBD1 (6 bases). V lost 6 bases and J lost 1, with 14 bases in between. The CDR3 is 15 amino acids. Germline V gene data show CDR1 as MNHEY and CDR2 as SVGEGT. The CDR3 coding sequence is TGTGCCAGCAGCAATAGACAGGCCCGCACAGATACGCAGTATTTT. As protein: CASSNRQARTDTQYF.

This clonotype was counted only a few times. This sequence joins TRBV20-1 and TRBJ1-1; 9 bases are shared with TRBD1. The CDR3 is made up of 12 amino acids. Germline V gives CDR1 DFQATT, CDR2 SNEGSKA (reference sequence). J gave up 5 bases and V 5 bases, and 3 bases lay outside the gene matches. The CDR3 here is CSAQTGGTEAFF. The CDR3 region has the DNA TGCAGTGCTCAGACAGGGGGGACTGAAGCTTTCTTT.

This clonotype was counted between two and nine times. This sequence joins TRBV20-1 and TRBJ2-7; D remains ambiguous. The germline V and J ends were trimmed by 0 bases and 4 bases, with 16 bases remaining between them. There are 15 residues in the CDR3. Germline CDR1 DFQATT, CDR2 SNEGSKA (reference sequence). DNA for the CDR3: TGCAGTGCTAGAGAGCACGGTAGCCCGATTTACGAGCAGTACTTC. As protein: CSAREHGSPIYEQYF.

This chain links TRBV29-1 with TRBJ2-2; 7 bases are shared with TRBD1. The germline V gene has CDR1 SQVTM and CDR2 ANQGSEA. V was pared by 4 bases and J by 0 bases, with 8 bases of the junction left unmatched. This CDR3 is 16 amino acids long. The CDR3 bases are TGCAGCGTTGCAGGGGACAGTAAAACGAACACCGGGGAGCTGTTTTTT. It translates to CSVAGDSKTNTGELFF.

The genes are TRBV20-1 and TRBJ1-2; 9 nucleotides line up with TRBD1. The CDR3 runs to 15 residues. Germline V gene lookup returns CDR1 DFQATT and CDR2 SNEGSKA (reference sequence). The CDR3 DNA follows: TGCAGCCAAATGGACAGGGGATTAGCTAACTATGGCTACACCTTC. It encodes CSQMDRGLANYGYTF.

This chain links TRBV7-6 with TRBJ1-5; the D is unclear. The germline V gene has CDR1 SGHVS and CDR2 FNYEAQ. The CDR3 spans 13 residues. Trimming cost V 5 bases and J 4 bases, with 9 bases left between them. CDR3 residues: CASSQTLNQPQHF. CDR3 nucleotides: TGTGCCAGCAGCCAGACACTAAATCAGCCCCAGCATTTT.

This clonotype was detected a few times. V is TRBV10-3 and J is TRBJ2-7; no reliable D call. This CDR3 is built from 12 residues. Per the germline V gene, CDR1 is ENHRY and CDR2 is SYGVKD. Between the trimmed V and J ends, which lost 2 bases and 3 bases, there was a span of 5 bases. This CDR3 reads CAISEPSYEQYF. CDR3 DNA: TGTGCCATCAGTGAGCCCAGCTACGAGCAGTACTTC.

The J gene is TRBJ2-5, the V gene TRBV5-6, with 7 nucleotides matching TRBD1. V was clipped by 3 bases and J by 0 bases; unmatched bases: 14. Germline CDR1 and CDR2: SGHDT and YYEEEE. The CDR3 is made up of 18 amino acids. The CDR3 here is CASSSPAGKGAHQETQYF. Here the CDR3 DNA reads TGTGCCAGCAGCTCCCCGGCGGGTAAGGGGGCGCACCAAGAGACCCAGTACTTC.

The chain carries TRBV11-2 and TRBJ2-5, with 10 bases lining up with TRBD2. CDR3 length: 19 residues. The germline V gene has CDR1 SGHAT and CDR2 FQNNGV. Trimming took 5 bases from V and 4 from J; bases not matched to a gene: 19. The CDR3 protein is CASSLFGHGTSARIETQYF. CDR3 DNA: TGTGCCAGCAGCCTTTTCGGCCACGGGACTAGCGCCAGGATAGAGACCCAGTACTTC.

CDR3 sequence (DNA): TGTGCCAGCAGGCTTAGCGTCCCAGATACGCAGTATTTT. Protein sequence: CASRLSVPDTQYF. J is TRBJ2-3 and V is TRBV27; the D gene is possibly TRBD2 (5 bases). The V end was cut by 6 bases, the J end by 4 bases, with 11 bases between. This CDR3 spans 13 amino acids. Germline CDR1 is MNHEY and CDR2 is SMNVEV (reference sequence).

The V call is TRBV12-3 or TRBV12-4, the J call TRBJ1-1; D is perhaps TRBD1 (6 bases). The CDR3 runs 15 residues. Trimming took off 7 bases at V and 1 base at J, with 16 bases between the two ends. This CDR3 is CASTPLGAANTEAFF. The CDR3, as DNA: TGTGCCAGCACCCCGCTGGGGGCCGCGAACACTGAAGCTTTCTTT.

The CDR3: CASSQRGTGGPKTQYF. As DNA, the CDR3 is TGTGCCAGCAGTCAACGTGGAACGGGAGGGCCAAAGACCCAGTACTTC. V is TRBV12-3 or TRBV12-4 and J is TRBJ2-5, with 8 bases identical to TRBD2. This CDR3 is 16 amino acids long. The ends lost 5 bases at V and 6 bases at J; junction bases unmatched: 14.

A few counts support this clonotype. V and J are TRBV7-9 and TRBJ1-6, with TRBD1 identical over 8 bases. V was pared by 6 bases and J by 6 bases, with 1 base of the junction left unmatched. Looked up from germline, CDR1 is SEHNR and CDR2 is FQNEAQ (reference sequence). This CDR3 is built from 13 residues. The CDR3 loop is CASRDRANSPLHF. The CDR3 nucleotides are TGTGCCAGCAGGGACAGGGCTAATTCACCCCTCCACTTT. The full variable domain, completed using reference TRBV7-9 and TRBJ1-6, is DTGVSQNPRHKITKRGQNVTFRCDPISEHNRLYWYRQTLGQGPEFLTYFQNEAQLEKSRLLSDRFSAERPKGSFSTLEIQRTEQGDSAMYLCASRDRANSPLHFGNGTRLTVT.

This chain uses TRBV14 with TRBJ1-2; TRBD1 might be the D (6 bases). There are 15 residues in the CDR3. V dropped 0 bases and J dropped 11 bases, with 19 bases sitting between them. The germline gives CDR1 SGHDN, CDR2 FVKESK. CDR3 loop: CASSQDSGRGFGYTF. The CDR3 DNA follows: TGTGCCAGCAGCCAAGATAGCGGCAGGGGATTTGGATACACCTTC.

This chain connects TRBV28 to TRBJ1-5; 7 nucleotides agree with TRBD1. CDR1 and CDR2 (germline): MDHEN, SYDVKM. This CDR3 region has 13 residues. V gave up 3 bases and J gave up 15 bases; unmatched junction bases: 11. The CDR3 is CASSFGQRGRGHF. The CDR3 DNA is TGTGCCAGCAGTTTTGGGCAGAGGGGGCGCGGGCATTTT.

This clonotype has a single count. This chain connects TRBV6-6 to TRBJ1-2; unclear D gene. Per the germline V gene, CDR1 is MNHNY and CDR2 is SVGAGI (reference sequence). The CDR3 runs 15 residues. The ends were cut back, 2 bases at V and 3 bases at J, with 13 bases in the middle. The CDR3 protein is CASSYPTQPDYGYTF. CDR3 sequence (DNA): TGTGCCAGCAGTTACCCAACGCAACCGGACTATGGCTACACCTTC.

In nucleotides, the CDR3 is TGTGCCAGCAGACAACTAGCGGGAGCGGGCAATGAGCAGTTCTTC. Amino acid sequence: CASRQLAGAGNEQFF. The V call is TRBV14, the J call TRBJ2-1, with 11 bases fitting TRBD2. J gave up 6 bases and V 6 bases, and 7 bases lay outside the gene matches. The germline gives CDR1 SGHDN, CDR2 FVKESK. CDR3 length equals 15 residues.

This clonotype was seen once. The chain links TRBV15 to TRBJ2-5; tentative D call: TRBD1 (7 bases). The V gene's germline CDR1 is LNHNV and CDR2 YYDKDF (reference sequence). This CDR3 has 13 residues. Trimming took 0 bases from V and 13 from J, leaving 15 bases between them. CDR3 bases: TGTGCCACCAGCAGAGATCCGTGGGGGGACAGGTACTTC. Its protein is CATSRDPWGDRYF.

This chain joins TRBV30 and TRBJ2-1, with D possibly TRBD2 on 6 matching bases. This CDR3 spans 16 amino acids. Germline CDR1 reads GTSNPN; CDR2 reads SVGIG (reference sequence). The V end lost 0 bases, the J end lost 2 bases, and 14 bases lay between the germline ends. In DNA form, the CDR3 reads TGTGCCTGGAGTGTCCCGGGACTCACCCCCTACAATGAGCAGTTCTTC. It translates to CAWSVPGLTPYNEQFF.

This chain uses TRBV27 with TRBJ1-1, with D possibly matching TRBD1 (5 bases). The CDR3 extends over 15 amino acids. Germline CDR1 is MNHEY and CDR2 is SMNVEV (reference sequence). The V gene lost 8 bases and the J gene lost 4 bases, with 20 bases spanning the gap. DNA of the CDR3: TGTGCCAGCTCCCGGACACGGGGTCGTGGCACTGAAGCTTTCTTT. It encodes CASSRTRGRGTEAFF.

The V gene is TRBV20-1, the J gene TRBJ1-1, with D unresolved. CDR3 length: 12 residues. Germline CDR1 is DFQATT and CDR2 is SNEGSKA (reference sequence). The chain's CDR3 is CRWVGRNTEAFF. CDR3 nucleotide sequence: TGCAGGTGGGTCGGACGGAACACTGAAGCTTTCTTT.

V and J are TRBV25-1 and TRBJ1-1, with 7 bases aligning to TRBD1. Germline V lookup: CDR1 MGHDK, CDR2 SYGVNS. V was clipped by 5 bases and J by 6 bases; unmatched bases: 9. The CDR3 covers 14 residues. The CDR3 nucleotides read TGTGCCAGCAGTCGAGGGGGCGCGGGCGCTGAAGCTTTCTTT. It is translated as CASSRGGAGAEAFF.

This clonotype was found a few times. The gene calls are TRBV6-6 and TRBJ1-1; D may be TRBD1 (5 bases). This CDR3 has 17 amino acids. Trimming took 7 bases from V and 1 from J, leaving 22 bases between them. Germline V gene sequence: CDR1 MNHNY, CDR2 SVGAGI (reference sequence). CDR3 protein: CASTSSQSGTGNTEAFF. CDR3 DNA: TGTGCCAGCACATCCTCTCAGTCCGGGACCGGGAACACTGAAGCTTTCTTT.

This clonotype was counted between two and nine times. The CDR3 DNA follows: TGTGCCAGCAGTTCCGGACAGGGTTCCTCCTACGAGCAGTACTTC. Its translation is CASSSGQGSSYEQYF. V is TRBV27 and J is TRBJ2-7, with 8 bases identical to TRBD1. This CDR3 has 15 residues. J was trimmed by 0 bases and V by 4 bases; bases with no gene match: 5. The V gene's germline CDR1 is MNHEY and CDR2 SMNVEV (reference sequence).

This rearrangement joins TRBV10-3 to TRBJ2-1, with D perhaps TRBD2 (6 bases). The CDR3 contains 14 residues. The V gene lost 5 bases and the J gene lost 7 bases, with 15 bases spanning the gap. The germline V gene encodes CDR1 ENHRY and CDR2 SYGVKD. CDR3 coding DNA: TGTGCCATCAGTTCCCAGTGGAGCGGGAATGAGCAGTTCTTC. This encodes CAISSQWSGNEQFF.